Below are 27 T cell receptor beta chains sequenced from a single sample in a study of shared clonotypes between healthy human individuals (dated by TCRdb to 2020 to 2021). The method was the immunoSEQ multiplex PCR assay. TCRdb carries this immuneACCESS record with in-frame sequences only. Its versions omit some clonotypes, under half of them owing to an unresolved V gene in the studies checked, with the rest unexplained. Counted in this sample were about 680,000 clones; around four fifths of them appeared once. The top ten constitute 1.5% to 2% of the sample. Sequencing was performed on memory CD4+ T cells sorted from blood. The intended sense of this specimen's cell subset or site label: CD45RA-negative fraction. The source is a woman in her twenties or thirties in good health.

DNA of the CDR3: TGTGCCAGCAGCTTTGGAGGTCAGCCCCAGCATTTT. Its protein product is CASSFGGQPQHF. The gene calls are TRBV7-9 and TRBJ1-5; D unresolved. This CDR3 is built from 12 residues. Germline CDR1 and CDR2: SEHNR and FQNEAQ (reference sequence). V was trimmed by 3 bases and J by 6 bases, leaving 6 bases between them.

Ten or more counts support this clone. The chain carries TRBV5-1 and TRBJ2-7, with TRBD1 matching over 7 bases. With V trimmed by 3 bases and J by 4 bases, 7 bases remained unmatched. Germline V lookup: CDR1 SGHRS, CDR2 YFSETQ. This CDR3 has 14 amino acids. DNA of the CDR3: TGCGCCAGCAGCTCCGGGACAGAAGGGTACGAGCAGTACTTC. It translates to CASSSGTEGYEQYF.

Worth noting for this clone: Other DNA variants within this sample encode the same CDR3. This chain connects TRBV28 to TRBJ1-1; the D is unclear. Germline CDR1 is MDHEN and CDR2 is SYDVKM. The CDR3 has 12 residues. V was clipped by 5 bases and J by 3 bases, with 7 bases between them. CDR3 loop: CASSLRHTEAFF. The CDR3 DNA sequence: TGTGCCAGCAGTCTTCGTCACACTGAAGCTTTCTTT. The full variable domain, its missing parts supplied by reference TRBV28 and TRBJ1-1, is DVKVTQSSRYLVKRTGEKVFLECVQDMDHENMFWYRQDPGLGLRLIYFSYDVKMKEKGDIPEGYSVSREKKERFSLILESASTNQTSMYLCASSLRHTEAFFGQGTRLTVV.

In its sample, this clone was seen many times. The identical CDR3 is also encoded by other nucleotide sequences in the sample. J is TRBJ2-2 and V is TRBV27; D is unclear. Germline-derived CDR1 and CDR2 are MNHEY and SMNVEV (reference sequence). V was pared by 1 base and J by 1 base, with 1 base between. The CDR3 is 13 residues long. The CDR3 bases are TGTGCCAGCAGTTTATTGAACACCGGGGAGCTGTTTTTT. It encodes CASSLLNTGELFF.

This rearrangement joins TRBV6-5 to TRBJ2-7; TRBD2 matches 9 bases. The germline CDR1 and CDR2 sequences are MNHEY and SVGAGI. The CDR3 totals 14 residues. V trimming: 5 bases; J trimming: 3 bases; junction bases outside the gene matches: 5. The chain's CDR3 is CASSPGTSSYEQYF. In nucleotides, the CDR3 is TGTGCCAGCAGTCCAGGGACTAGCAGCTACGAGCAGTACTTC.

The chain combines TRBV29-1 with TRBJ1-1, with D possibly matching TRBD1 (6 bases). Germline assignment: CDR1 SQVTM and CDR2 ANQGSEA. V dropped 5 bases and J dropped 0 bases, with 10 bases sitting between them. The CDR3 has 13 amino acids. The DNA for the CDR3 is TGCAGCGTTAACGGACAGCTGAACACTGAAGCTTTCTTT. Protein: CSVNGQLNTEAFF.

The V and J genes are TRBV6-1 and TRBJ1-2, with D possibly TRBD1 on 5 matching bases. This CDR3 has 13 amino acids. Germline loops: CDR1 MNHNS, CDR2 SASEGT. The V end was cut by 4 bases, the J end by 8 bases, with 14 bases between. CDR3 bases: TGTGCCAGCAGTGCGGACACGGCACGGGGCTACACCTTC. It translates to CASSADTARGYTF.

This rearrangement joins TRBV6-1 to TRBJ2-2, with 14 bases that match TRBD2. The V segment lost 3 bases and the J segment 3 bases; nucleotides outside the gene matches: 6. The CDR3 has 18 residues. Germline values: CDR1 MNHNS, CDR2 SASEGT. CDR3 nucleotides: TGTGCCAGCAGTGATTATGGACTAGCGGGAGGATACACCGGGGAGCTGTTTTTT. Its translation is CASSDYGLAGGYTGELFF.

This clone was detected only a few times. The chain has TRBV28 and TRBJ1-1; no clear D gene. This CDR3 contains 13 residues. CDR1 is MDHEN, CDR2 SYDVKM, per germline. The germline V and J ends were trimmed by 4 bases and 6 bases, with 12 bases remaining between them. CDR3 DNA: TGTGCCAGCAGTTACCCGGGCAGTGCTGAAGCTTTCTTT. This translates into CASSYPGSAEAFF.

This chain joins TRBV27 and TRBJ1-3; D might be TRBD1 (5 bases). V was trimmed by 4 bases and J by 0 bases, leaving 13 bases between them. The germline V gene encodes CDR1 MNHEY and CDR2 SMNVEV (reference sequence). The CDR3 is made up of 16 amino acids. The CDR3 DNA is TGTGCCAGCAGTTCTCGGACGGGGGGCTCTGGAAACACCATATATTTT. Translating it yields CASSSRTGGSGNTIYF.

V gene TRBV27 combines with J gene TRBJ1-2; D might be TRBD1 (5 bases). There are 17 residues in the CDR3. The V and J ends lost 2 bases and 0 bases respectively, with 16 bases between them. Germline V gene data show CDR1 as MNHEY and CDR2 as SMNVEV (reference sequence). CDR3 coding DNA: TGTGCCAGCAGTTTAGACGGCAGGGCTTTCACTAACTATGGCTACACCTTC. As protein: CASSLDGRAFTNYGYTF.

This chain connects TRBV5-5 to TRBJ1-1; D ambiguous. V was shortened by 7 bases and J by 0 bases, with 16 bases between the two germline ends. The CDR3 sequence is 15 residues long. Germline V gene data show CDR1 as SGHKS and CDR2 as YYEKEE (reference sequence). CDR3 sequence (DNA): TGTGCCAGCCAGACTTTTGGGAGGATGAACACTGAAGCTTTCTTT. Amino acids: CASQTFGRMNTEAFF.

The rearrangement links TRBV19 to TRBJ1-5; TRBD1 might be the D (5 bases). The CDR3 is made up of 16 amino acids. CDR1 is LNHDA, CDR2 SQIVND, per germline (reference sequence). Trimming left V 2 bases short and J 2 bases short, with 13 bases between. CDR3 coding DNA: TGTGCCAGTAGTATACCCGCGCCGGGGGGCAATCAGCCCCAGCATTTT. Protein: CASSIPAPGGNQPQHF.

There are a few counts of this clone. V gene TRBV7-2 combines with J gene TRBJ2-5, with unresolved D. The CDR3 runs to 13 residues. Germline lookup yields CDR1 SGHTA and CDR2 FQGNSA. The V end was cut by 1 base, the J end by 5 bases, with 8 bases between. The CDR3 is CASSLVERETQYF. The CDR3 DNA follows: TGTGCCAGCAGCTTAGTGGAGAGGGAGACCCAGTACTTC.

This sequence joins TRBV27 and TRBJ2-6; 9 nucleotides agree with TRBD1. Looked up from germline, CDR1 is MNHEY and CDR2 is SMNVEV (reference sequence). V lost 2 bases to trimming and J lost 2 bases; unmatched junction nucleotides: 4. The CDR3 covers 17 residues. The DNA of the CDR3 is TGTGCCAGCAGTTTAGAACAGGGGGCAGCTGGGGCCAACGTCCTGACTTTC. Its protein is CASSLEQGAAGANVLTF.

Note on this clone: This sample also contains other DNA sequences that code for the same CDR3. This rearrangement joins TRBV5-1 to TRBJ1-4; 7 nucleotides agree with TRBD1. This CDR3 spans 15 amino acids. V was clipped by 3 bases and J by 0 bases; unmatched bases: 2. Germline V gene lookup returns CDR1 SGHRS and CDR2 YFSETQ. CDR3 nucleotide sequence: TGCGCCAGCAGCTGGGGGACAGCAACTAATGAAAAACTGTTTTTT. It yields the protein CASSWGTATNEKLFF.

V usage is TRBV29-1 and J usage is TRBJ1-2; no clear D gene. Germline V CDR1 and CDR2: SQVTM, ANQGSEA. CDR3 length equals 13 residues. V shed 3 bases and J shed 4 bases, with 12 bases lying between them. CDR3 protein: CSVDGKKGYGYTF. CDR3 coding DNA: TGCAGCGTTGATGGGAAGAAAGGCTATGGCTACACCTTC.

This chain links TRBV2 with TRBJ1-2; D is perhaps TRBD1 (5 bases). Germline-derived CDR1 and CDR2 are SNHLY and FYNNEI. The CDR3 is 15 residues long. V dropped 8 bases and J dropped 0 bases, with 16 bases sitting between them. The DNA of the CDR3 is TGTGCCAGCCAAGCTTGGGGCAGTTCTAACTATGGCTACACCTTC. It is translated as CASQAWGSSNYGYTF.

A few counts support this clone. The chain uses TRBV27 and TRBJ2-7; unclear D gene. CDR3 length: 14 residues. Germline V gives CDR1 MNHEY, CDR2 SMNVEV (reference sequence). Trimming stripped 3 bases from V and 2 bases from J, with 11 bases between. CDR3 loop: CASSFQPDTYEQYF. CDR3 nucleotides: TGTGCCAGCAGTTTTCAACCAGATACCTACGAGCAGTACTTC.

Comment on this clone: This probably arose from a read error, given a far larger clone one base away. The chain recombines TRBV2 with TRBJ2-7; 9 positions agree with TRBD2. The germline gives CDR1 SNHLY, CDR2 FYNNEI. The trim removed 6 bases at V and 8 bases at J, leaving 17 bases unmatched. This CDR3 comprises 16 residues. The CDR3 is CASREPVAGAGNKQYF. DNA of the CDR3: TGTGCCAGCAGAGAACCCGTAGCGGGAGCGGGGAACAAGCAGTACTTC.

This clone appeared many times. The rearrangement joins TRBV2 to TRBJ2-1, with D possibly being TRBD1 or TRBD2 (5 bases each). CDR1 and CDR2 from the germline V gene are SNHLY and FYNNEI. The V and J ends lost 10 bases and 6 bases respectively, with 22 bases between them. The CDR3 sequence is 15 residues long. In DNA, the CDR3 is TGTGCCACTCCCACCGGGACGGATGATGGCAATGAGCAGTTCTTC. Its translation is CATPTGTDDGNEQFF.

The V call is TRBV27, the J call TRBJ2-4, with TRBD1 identical over 7 bases. V lost 4 bases to trimming and J lost 3 bases; unmatched junction nucleotides: 9. This CDR3 comprises 16 residues. Germline values: CDR1 MNHEY, CDR2 SMNVEV (reference sequence). CDR3 sequence: CASSSGGFRVKNIQYF. The CDR3 nucleotides are TGTGCCAGCAGTTCAGGGGGATTTAGGGTCAAAAACATTCAGTACTTC.

This clone was observed a few times. A much larger clone differs by one base, so this may be a read error. Within the sample, other DNA sequences also encode this same CDR3. The chain links TRBV5-1 to TRBJ1-4, with TRBD1 matching over 7 bases. The ends lost 0 bases at V and 5 bases at J; junction bases unmatched: 4. CDR1 SGHRS and CDR2 YFSETQ come from the germline V gene. This CDR3 contains 15 residues. CDR3 residues: CASSLGDRDNEKLFF. The DNA of the CDR3 is TGCGCCAGCAGCTTGGGAGACAGGGACAATGAAAAACTGTTTTTT.

The genes are TRBV19 and TRBJ1-1; TRBD1 agrees at 7 bases. The J segment lost 4 bases and the V segment lost 5 bases, leaving 10 bases of the junction unmatched. Germline assignment: CDR1 LNHDA and CDR2 SQIVND (reference sequence). The CDR3 covers 15 residues. This CDR3 reads CASSVLRGQGTEAFF. In DNA form, the CDR3 reads TGTGCCAGTAGTGTCCTTAGGGGGCAGGGCACTGAAGCTTTCTTT.

The chain employs TRBV7-6 and TRBJ2-5; D is uncertain. Trimming took off 5 bases at V and 1 base at J, with 11 bases between the two ends. This CDR3 contains 14 residues. Germline CDR1 is SGHVS and CDR2 is FNYEAQ. The CDR3 DNA follows: TGTGCCAGCAGCACCCCGTTTCGCCAAGAGACCCAGTACTTC. Its translation is CASSTPFRQETQYF.

Comments on this clone: This may stem from a read error, because a much larger clone lies one nucleotide away. Other DNA sequences within the sample encode an identical CDR3. Written as DNA, the CDR3 is TGTGCCAGCAGCTTTTATAATGAGCAGTTCTTC. Translation: CASSFYNEQFF. The J gene is TRBJ2-1, the V gene TRBV13; D is undetermined. Looked up from germline, CDR1 is PRHDT and CDR2 is FYEKMQ (reference sequence). The CDR3 is 11 residues long. V gave up 3 bases and J gave up 7 bases, with 4 bases separating them.

This clone has ten or more counts. CDR3 sequence reads: CASSLGIAGASGELFF. The CDR3 nucleotides read TGCGCCAGCAGCTTGGGAATAGCGGGAGCGTCTGGGGAGCTGTTTTTT. The J gene is TRBJ2-2, the V gene TRBV5-1; 9 bases agree with TRBD2. Losses at the gene ends were 0 bases for V and 8 bases for J; bases not matched to a gene: 8. The germline V gene has CDR1 SGHRS and CDR2 YFSETQ. CDR3 length: 16 residues.